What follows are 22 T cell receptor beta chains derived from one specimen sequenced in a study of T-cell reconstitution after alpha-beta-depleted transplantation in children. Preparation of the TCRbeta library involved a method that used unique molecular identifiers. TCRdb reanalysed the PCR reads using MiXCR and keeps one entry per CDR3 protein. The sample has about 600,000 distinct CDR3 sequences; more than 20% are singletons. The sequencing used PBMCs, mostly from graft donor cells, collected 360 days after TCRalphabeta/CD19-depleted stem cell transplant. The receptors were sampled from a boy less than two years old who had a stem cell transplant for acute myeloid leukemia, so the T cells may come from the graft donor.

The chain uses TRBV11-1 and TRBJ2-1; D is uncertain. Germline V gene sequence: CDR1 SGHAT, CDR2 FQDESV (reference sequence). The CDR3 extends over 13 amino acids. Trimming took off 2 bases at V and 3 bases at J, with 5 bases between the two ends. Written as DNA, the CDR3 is TGTGCCAGCAGCTTAAACATCTACAATGAGCAGTTCTTC. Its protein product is CASSLNIYNEQFF.

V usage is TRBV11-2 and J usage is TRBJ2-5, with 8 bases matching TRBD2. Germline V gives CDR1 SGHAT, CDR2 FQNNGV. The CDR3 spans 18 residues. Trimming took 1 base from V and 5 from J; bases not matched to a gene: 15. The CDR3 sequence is CASSLGEVGGGSWETQYF. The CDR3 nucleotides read TGTGCCAGCAGCTTAGGCGAGGTTGGCGGGGGGTCTTGGGAGACCCAGTACTTC.

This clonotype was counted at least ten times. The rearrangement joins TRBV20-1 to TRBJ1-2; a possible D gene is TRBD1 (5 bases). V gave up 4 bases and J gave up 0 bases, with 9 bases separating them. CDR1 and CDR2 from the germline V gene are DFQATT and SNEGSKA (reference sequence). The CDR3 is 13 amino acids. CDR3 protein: CSAKGTPNYGYTF. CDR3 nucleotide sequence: TGCAGTGCTAAAGGGACCCCTAACTATGGCTACACCTTC.

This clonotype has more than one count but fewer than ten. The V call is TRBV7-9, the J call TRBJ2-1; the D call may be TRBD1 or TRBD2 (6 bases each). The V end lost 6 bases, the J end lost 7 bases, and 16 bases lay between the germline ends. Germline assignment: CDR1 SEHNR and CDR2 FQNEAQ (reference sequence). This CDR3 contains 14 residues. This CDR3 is CASSKDRGRNEQFF. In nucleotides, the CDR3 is TGTGCCAGCAGTAAAGATCGGGGGCGGAATGAGCAGTTCTTC.

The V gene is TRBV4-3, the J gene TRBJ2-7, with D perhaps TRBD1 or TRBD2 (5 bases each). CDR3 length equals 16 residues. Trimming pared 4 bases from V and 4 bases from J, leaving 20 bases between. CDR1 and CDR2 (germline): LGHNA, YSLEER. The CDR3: CASSPFAGTVGYEQYF. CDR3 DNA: TGCGCCAGCAGCCCATTTGCCGGGACGGTGGGTTACGAGCAGTACTTC.

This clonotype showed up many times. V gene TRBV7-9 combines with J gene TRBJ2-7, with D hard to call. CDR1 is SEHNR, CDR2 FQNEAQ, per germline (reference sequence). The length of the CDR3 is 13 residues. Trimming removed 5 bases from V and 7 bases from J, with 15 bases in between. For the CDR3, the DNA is TGTGCCAGCAGCCGATCGGACGTGTGGGAGCAGTACTTC. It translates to CASSRSDVWEQYF. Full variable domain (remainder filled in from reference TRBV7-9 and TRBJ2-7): DTGVSQNPRHKITKRGQNVTFRCDPISEHNRLYWYRQTLGQGPEFLTYFQNEAQLEKSRLLSDRFSAERPKGSFSTLEIQRTEQGDSAMYLCASSRSDVWEQYFGPGTRLTVT.

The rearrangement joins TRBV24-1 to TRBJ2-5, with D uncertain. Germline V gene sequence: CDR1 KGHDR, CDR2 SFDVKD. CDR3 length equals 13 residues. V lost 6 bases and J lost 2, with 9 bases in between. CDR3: CATSWGSQETQYF. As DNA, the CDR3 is TGTGCCACCAGTTGGGGTAGTCAAGAGACCCAGTACTTC.

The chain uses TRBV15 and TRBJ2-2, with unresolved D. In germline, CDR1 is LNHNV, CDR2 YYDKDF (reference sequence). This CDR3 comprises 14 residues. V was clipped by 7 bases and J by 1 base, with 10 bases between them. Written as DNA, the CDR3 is TGTGCCACCAAACCACGGCAGAACACCGGGGAGCTGTTTTTT. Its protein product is CATKPRQNTGELFF.

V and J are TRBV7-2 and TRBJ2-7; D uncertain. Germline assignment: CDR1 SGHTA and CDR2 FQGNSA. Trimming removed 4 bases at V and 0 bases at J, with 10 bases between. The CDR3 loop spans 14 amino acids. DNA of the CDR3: TGTGCCAGCAGCTCACTTAGCTACTCCTACGAGCAGTACTTC. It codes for CASSSLSYSYEQYF.

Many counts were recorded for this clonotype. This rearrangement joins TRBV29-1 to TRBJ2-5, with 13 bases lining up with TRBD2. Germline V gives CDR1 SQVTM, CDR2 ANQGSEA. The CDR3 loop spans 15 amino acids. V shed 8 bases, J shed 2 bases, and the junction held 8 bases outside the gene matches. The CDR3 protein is CSRPGLAGEQETQYF. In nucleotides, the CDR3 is TGCAGCAGACCCGGACTAGCGGGGGAACAAGAGACCCAGTACTTC.

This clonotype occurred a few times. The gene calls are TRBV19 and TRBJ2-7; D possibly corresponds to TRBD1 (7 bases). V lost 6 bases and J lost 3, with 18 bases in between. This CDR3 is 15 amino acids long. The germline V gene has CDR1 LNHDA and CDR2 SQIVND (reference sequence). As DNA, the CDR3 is TGTGCCAGTAGCGGGAGACAGGGAGGTCTCTACGAGCAGTACTTC. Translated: CASSGRQGGLYEQYF.

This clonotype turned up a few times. The CDR3 reads CSARDKRGGTYNEQFF. CDR3 nucleotides: TGCAGTGCTAGAGACAAGCGGGGGGGCACCTACAATGAGCAGTTCTTC. The V gene is TRBV20-1, the J gene TRBJ2-1; 10 bases agree with TRBD2. CDR3 size: 16 residues. The V and J ends lost 0 bases and 2 bases, in that order; junction bases with no gene match: 4. Germline loops: CDR1 DFQATT, CDR2 SNEGSKA (reference sequence).

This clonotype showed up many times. CDR3 nucleotides: TGCAGTGCCAGACTGACTAGTTTGCATGAGCAGTTCTTC. Translated: CSARLTSLHEQFF. This chain links TRBV20-1 with TRBJ2-1, with a weak D call TRBD2 (6 bases). V was shortened by 6 bases and J by 8 bases, with 17 bases between the two germline ends. Germline loops: CDR1 DFQATT, CDR2 SNEGSKA (reference sequence). The CDR3 spans 13 residues.

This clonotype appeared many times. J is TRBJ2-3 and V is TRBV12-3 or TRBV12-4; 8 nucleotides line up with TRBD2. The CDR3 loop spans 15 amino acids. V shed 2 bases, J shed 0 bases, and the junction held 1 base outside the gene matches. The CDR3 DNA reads TGTGCCAGCAGTTTATTAGCGGGGAGCACAGATACGCAGTATTTT. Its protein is CASSLLAGSTDTQYF.

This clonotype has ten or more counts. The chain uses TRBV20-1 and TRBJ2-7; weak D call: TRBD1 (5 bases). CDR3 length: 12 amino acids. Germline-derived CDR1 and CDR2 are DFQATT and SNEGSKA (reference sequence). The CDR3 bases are TGCAGTGCCAGAGACACTGGGGCCGAGCAGTACGTC. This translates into CSARDTGAEQYV.

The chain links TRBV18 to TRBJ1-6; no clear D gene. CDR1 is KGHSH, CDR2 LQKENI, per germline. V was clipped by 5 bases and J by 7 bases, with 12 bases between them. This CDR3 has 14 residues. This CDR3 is CASSVDGGNSPLHF. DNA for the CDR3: TGTGCCAGCTCAGTCGACGGAGGGAATTCACCCCTCCACTTT.

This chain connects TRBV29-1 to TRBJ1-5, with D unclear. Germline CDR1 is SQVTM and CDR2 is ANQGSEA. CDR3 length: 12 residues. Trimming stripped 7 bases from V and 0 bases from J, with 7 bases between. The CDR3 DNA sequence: TGCAGCGCCGGGTATAGCAATCAGCCCCAGCATTTT. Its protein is CSAGYSNQPQHF.

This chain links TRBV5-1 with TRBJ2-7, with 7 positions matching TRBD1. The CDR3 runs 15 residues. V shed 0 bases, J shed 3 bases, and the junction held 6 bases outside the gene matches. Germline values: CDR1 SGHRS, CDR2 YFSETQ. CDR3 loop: CASSLAPGGNYEQYF. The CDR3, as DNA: TGCGCCAGCAGCTTGGCCCCAGGGGGAAACTACGAGCAGTACTTC.

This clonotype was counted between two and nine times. CDR3 sequence (DNA): TGCAGTGCTAAGGGACTAGCGCGCTACGAGCAGTACTTC. Protein: CSAKGLARYEQYF. This sequence joins TRBV20-1 and TRBJ2-7, with TRBD2 matching 10 bases. This CDR3 has 13 residues. After removal of 4 bases from V and 3 bases from J, the junction contained 3 bases not matched to a gene. From germline, CDR1 is DFQATT and CDR2 SNEGSKA (reference sequence).

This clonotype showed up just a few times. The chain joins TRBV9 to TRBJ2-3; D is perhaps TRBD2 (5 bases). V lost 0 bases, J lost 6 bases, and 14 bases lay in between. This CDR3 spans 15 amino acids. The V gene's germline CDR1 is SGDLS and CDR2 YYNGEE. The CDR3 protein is CASSVDGRAGDTQYF. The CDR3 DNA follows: TGTGCCAGCAGCGTAGATGGGCGGGCTGGGGATACGCAGTATTTT.

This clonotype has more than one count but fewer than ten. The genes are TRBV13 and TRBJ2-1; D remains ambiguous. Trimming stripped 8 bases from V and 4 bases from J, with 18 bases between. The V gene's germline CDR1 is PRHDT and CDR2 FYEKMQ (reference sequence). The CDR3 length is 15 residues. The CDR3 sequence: CASGKRALYYNEQFF. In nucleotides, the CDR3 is TGTGCCAGCGGTAAACGGGCCCTCTATTACAATGAGCAGTTCTTC.

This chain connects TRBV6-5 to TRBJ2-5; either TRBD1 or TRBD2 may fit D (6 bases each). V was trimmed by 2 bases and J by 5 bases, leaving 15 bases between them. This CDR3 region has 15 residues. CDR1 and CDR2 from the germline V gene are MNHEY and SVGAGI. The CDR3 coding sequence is TGTGCCAGCAGTTACGGAATTACAGGGAGGGAGACCCAGTACTTC. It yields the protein CASSYGITGRETQYF.